The clone carrying this T cell receptor beta chain was counted ten times or more. Germline V gives CDR1 LNHNV, CDR2 YYDKDF (reference sequence). This CDR3 contains 15 residues. V shed 1 base and J shed 2 bases, with 11 bases lying between them. The data belong to a study of T-cell reconstitution after alpha-beta-depleted transplantation in children. Unique molecular identifiers tagged the TCRbeta library. TCRdb reprocessed the PCR reads via MiXCR and lists one record per CDR3 protein. The table includes approximately 640,000 distinct CDR3 sequences, roughly 15% detected once. The receptor was isolated from a human donor who donated a stem cell graft to a child with acute myeloid leukemia. This material consisted of PBMCs from the stem cell graft donor, taken from the stem cell graft. The chain joins TRBV15 to TRBJ2-5, with D perhaps assigned TRBD1 or TRBD2 (5 bases each). The CDR3 reads CATSRAGRTQETQYF. CDR3 nucleotide sequence: TGTGCCACCAGCAGAGCGGGGCGTACTCAAGAGACCCAGTACTTC.